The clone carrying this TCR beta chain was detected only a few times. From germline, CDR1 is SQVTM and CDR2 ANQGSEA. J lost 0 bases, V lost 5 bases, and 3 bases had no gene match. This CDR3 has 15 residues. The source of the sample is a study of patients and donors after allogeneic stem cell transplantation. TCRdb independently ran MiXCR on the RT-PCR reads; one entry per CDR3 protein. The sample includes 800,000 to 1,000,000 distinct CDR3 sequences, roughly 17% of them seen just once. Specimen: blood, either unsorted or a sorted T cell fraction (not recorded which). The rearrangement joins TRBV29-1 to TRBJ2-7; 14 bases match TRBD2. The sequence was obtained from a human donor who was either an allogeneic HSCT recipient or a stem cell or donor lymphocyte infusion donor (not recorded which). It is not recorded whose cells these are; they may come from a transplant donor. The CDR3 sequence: CSVKGTSGSSYEQYF. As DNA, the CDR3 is TGCAGCGTTAAAGGGACTAGCGGGAGCTCCTACGAGCAGTACTTC.